This is a list of T cell receptor beta chains from one sample in a study of CD8 T cells in Susac syndrome. TCRdb re-analysed the immunoSEQ multiplex PCR reads in MiXCR, keeping a single row per CDR3 protein. The sample gives under 200,000 distinct CDR3 sequences, around 95% of which show up once; approximately 0.16% is in the top ten. The sequencing sample was made of CD8+ T cells from PBMCs. The receptors stem from a human donor with Susac syndrome. CDR3s include the opening cysteine and the closing phenylalanine or tryptophan. D genes are given only for firm matches. Part of the rows lack a size; the others show once, few, many or a class for expanded clones.

abundance	d_gene	v_gene	j_gene	CDR3nt	CDR3aa
-	TRBD1	TRBV28	TRBJ2-7	TGTGCCAGCAGATCAACAGGGGGCTCCTACGAGCAGTACTTC	CASRSTGGSYEQYF
-	TRBD2	TRBV11-1	TRBJ2-7	TGTGCCAGCAGCACGGGACTAGCGGGCGTGGGCTACGAGCAGTACTTC	CASSTGLAGVGYEQYF
-	-	TRBV2	TRBJ1-2	TGTGCCAGCAGGCCCGGGACGGATGGCTACACCTTC	CASRPGTDGYTF
-	-	TRBV14	TRBJ2-7	TGTGCCAGCAGACAGGGCCTAGACTACGAGCAGTACTTC	CASRQGLDYEQYF
once	-	TRBV13	TRBJ2-7	TGTGCCAGCAGCTCCCGGGAACACTACGAGCAGTACTTC	CASSSREHYEQYF
-	-	TRBV20-1	TRBJ2-1	TGCAGTGCTAGAGCGGAATCTTACAATGAGCAGTTCTTC	CSARAESYNEQFF
-	-	TRBV4-1	TRBJ1-2	TGCGCCAGCAGCCCTTTGCGGGGGCCTAACTATGGCTACACCTTC	CASSPLRGPNYGYTF
-	TRBD1	TRBV20-1	TRBJ2-7	TGCAGTGCTAGGAGGACAGGGGCCTACGAGCAGTACTTC	CSARRTGAYEQYF
-	-	TRBV12-3/TRBV12-4	TRBJ1-1	TGTGCCAGCAGTTTACAGGGGTGGACTGAAGCTTTCTTT	CASSLQGWTEAFF
-	-	TRBV12-5	TRBJ2-1	TGTGCTAGTGGTTTGGGTAAGCGGGAGCAGTTCTTC	CASGLGKREQFF
once	-	TRBV30	TRBJ1-2	TGTGCCTGGAGCTCTATGACAGGCTATGGCTACACCTTC	CAWSSMTGYGYTF
-	TRBD1	TRBV19	TRBJ1-2	TGTGCCAGTACAGTCCGGGACAGACTTTATGGCTACACCTTC	CASTVRDRLYGYTF
-	-	TRBV18	TRBJ2-7	TGTGCCAGCTCACCACTTACGGATCTCTACGAGCAGTACTTC	CASSPLTDLYEQYF
-	-	TRBV25-1	TRBJ2-1	TGTGCCAGCAGTGCAAGGAGGGGACAGAATAACAATGAGCAGTTCTTC	CASSARRGQNNNEQFF
-	-	TRBV4-1	TRBJ1-3	TGCGCCAGCAGCCAAGATTGGGGAAACACCATATATTTT	CASSQDWGNTIYF
-	TRBD2	TRBV7-8	TRBJ2-7	TGTGCCAGCAGCCCCGGAGGGCGGGAGGGTTACGAGCAGTACTTC	CASSPGGREGYEQYF
-	-	TRBV27	TRBJ1-1	TGTGCCAGCAGTCACGCCCCCGGAGTAAGCGGGAACACTGAAGCTTTCTTT	CASSHAPGVSGNTEAFF
-	-	TRBV19	TRBJ2-1	TGTGCCAGTAACCGACTAGGAAGCTCCTACAATGAGCAGTTCTTC	CASNRLGSSYNEQFF
-	TRBD1	TRBV6-5	TRBJ1-1	TGTGCCAGCAGTTTTTTCCGGGACAGGGGAGCTTTCTTT	CASSFFRDRGAFF
-	-	TRBV30	TRBJ2-6	TGTGCCTGGACTACAGTATCTGGGGCCAACGTCCTGACTTTC	CAWTTVSGANVLTF
-	-	TRBV6-6	TRBJ1-2	TGTGCCAGCAGTTCTGGAGGGAATGGCTACACCTTC	CASSSGGNGYTF
-	-	TRBV6-6	TRBJ1-5	TGTGCCAGCAGACGAGGACAGAAGGATAGCAATCAGCCCCAGCATTTT	CASRRGQKDSNQPQHF
-	-	TRBV4-1	TRBJ2-7	TGCGCCAGCAGCCAAGCACTGGGACTGGTCTACGAGCAGTACTTC	CASSQALGLVYEQYF
-	-	TRBV27	TRBJ1-1	TGTGCCAGCAGTCCTGTAACTAACACTGAAGCTTTCTTT	CASSPVTNTEAFF
-	-	TRBV18	TRBJ2-5	TGTGCCAGCTCACAAAACATGGACCCGGAAGAGACCCAGTACTTC	CASSQNMDPEETQYF
-	-	TRBV7-9	TRBJ2-2	TGTGCCAGCAGCTTAGAACCCGGGGAGCTGTTTTTT	CASSLEPGELFF
-	TRBD1	TRBV5-1	TRBJ2-1	TGCGCCAGCAGCCTCGGACAGGCCCAAAATGAGCAGTTCTTC	CASSLGQAQNEQFF
-	TRBD1	TRBV3-1	TRBJ1-1	TGTGCCAGCAGCCAAGAGGTTCACAGGGGGACTGAAGCTTTCTTT	CASSQEVHRGTEAFF
-	-	TRBV12-5	TRBJ2-7	TGTGCTAGTTCGACAGGCTCGTACGAGCAGTACTTC	CASSTGSYEQYF
-	-	TRBV3-1	TRBJ1-2	TGTGCCAGCAGCAAACCGGGCAGCGAATCCCTCTATGGCTACACCTTC	CASSKPGSESLYGYTF
-	-	TRBV27	TRBJ1-1	TGTGCCAGCAGTCCCAGGGTGTCGAACACTGAAGCTTTCTTT	CASSPRVSNTEAFF
-	TRBD1	TRBV24-1	TRBJ2-1	TGTGCCACCAGTGATTACAGGGGGCCCACGGTCAATGAGCAGTTCTTC	CATSDYRGPTVNEQFF
-	-	TRBV29-1	TRBJ2-2	TGCAGCGCCAGGGATGTTGGCGGGGAGCTGTTTTTT	CSARDVGGELFF
-	TRBD1	TRBV7-9	TRBJ1-1	TGTGCCAGCAGCCCGCGACAGGGGATGAACACTGAAGCTTTCTTT	CASSPRQGMNTEAFF
-	-	TRBV3-1	TRBJ2-3	TGTGCCAGCAGCCAACTCGTCACAGATACGCAGTATTTT	CASSQLVTDTQYF
-	-	TRBV30	TRBJ1-2	TGTGCCTGGAGTCCCTTGGATAGGGACGGCTACACCTTC	CAWSPLDRDGYTF
-	-	TRBV30	TRBJ2-7	TGTGCCTGGTCTAGGGACTCGCCATACGAGCAGTACTTC	CAWSRDSPYEQYF
-	TRBD2	TRBV7-9	TRBJ2-1	TGTGCCAGCAGCGCCAGCGGGGGGCCCTCCTACAATGAGCAGTTCTTC	CASSASGGPSYNEQFF
-	TRBD1	TRBV7-9	TRBJ1-1	TGTGCCACCAAGGGGGCAGAAGATGAAGCTTTCTTT	CATKGAEDEAFF
-	-	TRBV2	TRBJ1-2	TGTGCCAGCAGTGAAACCTTTGGCGGATTAGGTGGCTACACCTTC	CASSETFGGLGGYTF
-	-	TRBV20-1	TRBJ1-1	TGCAGTGCTATCGGCCAACAGAACACTGAAGCTTTCTTT	CSAIGQQNTEAFF
-	-	TRBV11-2	TRBJ2-7	TGTGCCAGCAGCTTAGGGAAGGGTTACGAGCAGTACTTC	CASSLGKGYEQYF
once	-	TRBV5-1	TRBJ2-7	TGCGCCAGCAGCTTGGTCGGACTCTACGAGCAGTACTTC	CASSLVGLYEQYF
-	-	TRBV7-8	TRBJ2-5	TGTGCCAGCAGCTTACGACCGGGGCAAGAGACCCAGTACTTC	CASSLRPGQETQYF
-	-	TRBV3-1	TRBJ2-7	TGTGCCAGCAGCCAAGTGGGGGAAGCAGGCTACGAGCAGTACTTC	CASSQVGEAGYEQYF
-	TRBD2	TRBV13	TRBJ2-7	TGTGCCAGCAGCCTGTGGACTAGCGGCGAGCAGTACTTC	CASSLWTSGEQYF
-	TRBD2	TRBV3-1	TRBJ2-1	TGTGCTCTGGGGGGGAAGAGCTCCTACAATGAGCAGTTCTTC	CALGGKSSYNEQFF
-	-	TRBV2	TRBJ2-4	TGTGCCAGCAGTGAACGGGTAGCCAAAAACATTCAGTACTTC	CASSERVAKNIQYF
-	-	TRBV4-1	TRBJ2-3	TGCGCCAGCAGCCAATTGGTCCTAAGTGACACAGATACGCAGTATTTT	CASSQLVLSDTDTQYF